These T cell receptor beta chains were read from a single sample in a study of T-cell reconstitution after alpha-beta-depleted transplantation in children. TCRdb fed the PCR reads into MiXCR, producing one record per CDR3 protein. The sample holds about 980,000 distinct CDR3 sequences, about 29% seen once. The starting material was PBMCs, mostly from graft donor cells, obtained 360 days after TCRalphabeta/CD19-depleted stem cell transplant. Receptors originate from a boy younger than two who had a stem cell transplant for SCID, so the T cells may come from the graft donor. Both conserved end residues are part of each CDR3.

>TRBJ2-1|TRBV12-3/TRBV12-4
CASSFVGFWVNNEQFF
>TRBJ2-1|TRBV4-1
CASSQDLGLRYNEQFF
>TRBJ1-4|TRBV27
CASSLSPSTANEKLFF
>TRBJ2-2|TRBV6-1
CASRGLVSGELFF
>TRBJ2-3|TRBV5-1
CASSRDRPSTDTQYF
>TRBJ2-5|TRBV5-1
CASGSAGQGVQETQYF
>TRBJ1-2|TRBV29-1
CSVEFGIPYGYTF
>TRBJ2-1|TRBV29-1
CSVVSGSSYNEQFF
>TRBJ2-2|TRBV30
CAWSVLKNTGELFF
>TRBJ2-1|TRBV10-3
CAISESGRTVYNEQFF
>TRBJ2-3|TRBV5-1
CASSFGWTLHSTDTQYF
>TRBJ2-1|TRBV12-3/TRBV12-4
CASTTPGASGNEQFF
>TRBJ2-6|TRBV2
CASSSSGANVLTF
>TRBJ1-4|TRBV4-3
CASSRKMYRDRRPEKLFF
>TRBJ2-1|TRBV12-3/TRBV12-4
CASSTSGGAYNEQFF
>TRBJ2-5|TRBV4-1
CASSRRQGEEETQYF
>TRBJ2-1|TRBV6-5
CASSYSGRRAGGPDNEQFF
>TRBJ2-3|TRBV25-1
CASSGWAADTQYF
>TRBJ2-1|TRBV12-3/TRBV12-4
CASSFGEGEQFF
>TRBJ1-1|TRBV5-4
CASSLDGFSNTEAFF
>TRBJ2-1|TRBV7-2
CASSLRLRVEQFF
>TRBJ2-4|TRBV12-3/TRBV12-4
CASSPKGLLDKYF
>TRBJ2-1|TRBV5-1
CAGSIGLGTNEQFF
>TRBJ2-5|TRBV27
CASSPGQSGETQYF
>TRBJ1-5|TRBV5-1
CASIQNKPQHF
>TRBJ1-1|TRBV6-5
CASSYGGFYTEAFF
>TRBJ1-2|TRBV5-1
CASSPSISTGPYGYTF
>TRBJ2-7|TRBV10-3
CAIGYGRGGSYEQYF
>TRBJ2-1|TRBV4-1
CASSQATTPSRGEQFF